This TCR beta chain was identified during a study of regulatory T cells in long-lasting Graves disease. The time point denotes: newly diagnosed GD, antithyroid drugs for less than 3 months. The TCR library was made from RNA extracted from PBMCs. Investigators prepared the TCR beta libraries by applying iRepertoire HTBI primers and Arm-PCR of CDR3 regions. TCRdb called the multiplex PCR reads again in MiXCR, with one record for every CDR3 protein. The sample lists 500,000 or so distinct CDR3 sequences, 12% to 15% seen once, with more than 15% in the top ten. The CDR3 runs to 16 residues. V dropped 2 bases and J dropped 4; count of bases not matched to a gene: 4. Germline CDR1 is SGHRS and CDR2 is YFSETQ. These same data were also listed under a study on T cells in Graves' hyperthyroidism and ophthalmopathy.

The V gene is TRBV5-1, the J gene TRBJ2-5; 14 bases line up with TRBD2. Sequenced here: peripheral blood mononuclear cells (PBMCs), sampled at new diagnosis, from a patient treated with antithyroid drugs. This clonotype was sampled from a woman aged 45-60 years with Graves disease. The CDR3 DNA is TGCGCCAGCAGCTTACGGACTAGCGGGAGGCCAGAGACCCAGTACTTC. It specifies CASSLRTSGRPETQYF.